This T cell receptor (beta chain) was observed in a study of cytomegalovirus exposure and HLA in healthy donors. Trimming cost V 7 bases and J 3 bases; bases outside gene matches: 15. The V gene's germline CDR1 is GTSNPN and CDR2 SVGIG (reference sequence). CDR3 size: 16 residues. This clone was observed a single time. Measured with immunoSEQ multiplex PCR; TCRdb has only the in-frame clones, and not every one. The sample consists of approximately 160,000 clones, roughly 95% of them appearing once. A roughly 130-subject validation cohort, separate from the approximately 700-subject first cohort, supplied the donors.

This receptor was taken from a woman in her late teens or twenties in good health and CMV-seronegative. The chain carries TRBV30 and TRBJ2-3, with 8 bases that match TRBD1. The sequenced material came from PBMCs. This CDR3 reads CASPSDRDRFTDTQYF. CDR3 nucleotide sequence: TGTGCCTCCCCCTCAGACCGGGACAGGTTTACAGATACGCAGTATTTT. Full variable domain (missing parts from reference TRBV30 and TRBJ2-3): SQTIHQWPATLVQPVGSPLSLECTVEGTSNPNLYWYRQAAGRGLQLLFYSVGIGQISSEVPQNLSASRPQDRQFILSSKKLLLSDSGFYLCASPSDRDRFTDTQYFGPGTRLTVL.